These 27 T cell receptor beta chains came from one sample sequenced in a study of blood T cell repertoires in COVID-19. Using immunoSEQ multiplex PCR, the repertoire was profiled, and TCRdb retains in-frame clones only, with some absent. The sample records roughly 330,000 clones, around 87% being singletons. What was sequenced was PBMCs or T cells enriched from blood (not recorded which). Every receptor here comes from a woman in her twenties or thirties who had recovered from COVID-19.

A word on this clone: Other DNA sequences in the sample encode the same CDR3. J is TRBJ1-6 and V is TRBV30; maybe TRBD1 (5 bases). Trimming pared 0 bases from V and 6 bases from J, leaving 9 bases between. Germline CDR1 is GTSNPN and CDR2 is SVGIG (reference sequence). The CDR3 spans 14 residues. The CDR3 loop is CAWSVPGGNSPLHF. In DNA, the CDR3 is TGTGCCTGGAGTGTACCCGGGGGTAATTCACCCCTCCACTTT.

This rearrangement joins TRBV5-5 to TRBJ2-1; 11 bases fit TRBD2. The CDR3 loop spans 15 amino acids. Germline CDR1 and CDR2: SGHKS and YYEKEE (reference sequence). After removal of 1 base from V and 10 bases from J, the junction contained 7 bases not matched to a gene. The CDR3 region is CASSLRLAGTPEQFF. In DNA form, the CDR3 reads TGTGCCAGCAGCTTGAGACTAGCGGGGACCCCAGAGCAGTTCTTC. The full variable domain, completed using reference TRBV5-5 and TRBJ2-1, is DAGVTQSPTHLIKTRGQQVTLRCSPISGHKSVSWYQQVLGQGPQFIFQYYEKEERGRGNFPDRFSARQFPNYSSELNVNALLLGDSALYLCASSLRLAGTPEQFFGPGTRLTVL.

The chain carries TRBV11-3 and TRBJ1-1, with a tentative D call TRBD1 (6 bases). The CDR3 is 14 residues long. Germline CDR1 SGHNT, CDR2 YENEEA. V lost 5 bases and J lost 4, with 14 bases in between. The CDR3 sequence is CASSPRGASTEAFF. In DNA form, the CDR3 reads TGTGCCAGCAGCCCCCGGGGGGCAAGCACTGAAGCTTTCTTT. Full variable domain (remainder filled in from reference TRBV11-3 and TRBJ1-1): EAGVVQSPRYKIIEKKQPVAFWCNPISGHNTLYWYLQNLGQGPELLIRYENEEAVDDSQLPKDRFSAERLKGVDSTLKIQPAELGDSAVYLCASSPRGASTEAFFGQGTRLTVV.

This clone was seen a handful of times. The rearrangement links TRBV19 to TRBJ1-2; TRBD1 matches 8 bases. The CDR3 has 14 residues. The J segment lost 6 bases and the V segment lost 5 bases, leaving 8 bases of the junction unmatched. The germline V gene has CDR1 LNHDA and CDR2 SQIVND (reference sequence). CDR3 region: CASSPLDRVDGYTF. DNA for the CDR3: TGTGCCAGTAGTCCCCTGGACAGGGTAGATGGCTACACCTTC.

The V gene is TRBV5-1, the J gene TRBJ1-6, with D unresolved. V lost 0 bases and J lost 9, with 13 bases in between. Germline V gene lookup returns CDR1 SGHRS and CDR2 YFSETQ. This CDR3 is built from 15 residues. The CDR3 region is CASSLDVLGSSPLHF. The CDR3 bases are TGCGCCAGCAGCTTGGATGTTCTAGGCAGTTCACCCCTCCACTTT.

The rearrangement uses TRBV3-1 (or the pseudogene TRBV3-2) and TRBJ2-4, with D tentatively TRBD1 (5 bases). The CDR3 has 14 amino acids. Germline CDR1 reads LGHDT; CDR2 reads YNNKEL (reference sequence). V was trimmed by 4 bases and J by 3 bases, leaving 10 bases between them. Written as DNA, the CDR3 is TGTGCCAGCAGCCCCGACGACAGCAAAAACATTCAGTACTTC. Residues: CASSPDDSKNIQYF.

The CDR3 bases are TGTGCCGTAAAAGGGACAGGGTATGGCTACACCTTC. This encodes CAVKGTGYGYTF. The chain joins TRBV27 to TRBJ1-2; 9 nucleotides align to TRBD1. CDR1 MNHEY and CDR2 SMNVEV come from the germline V gene (reference sequence). This CDR3 comprises 12 residues. The J segment lost 5 bases and the V segment lost 11 bases, leaving 6 bases of the junction unmatched.

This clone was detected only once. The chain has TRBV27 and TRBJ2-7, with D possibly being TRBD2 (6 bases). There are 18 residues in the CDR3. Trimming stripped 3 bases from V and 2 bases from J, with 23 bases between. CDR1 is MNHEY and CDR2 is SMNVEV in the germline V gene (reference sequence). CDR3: CASSFRRDFLNPTYEQYF. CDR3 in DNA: TGTGCCAGCAGTTTTAGACGGGACTTCCTCAACCCCACCTACGAGCAGTACTTC.

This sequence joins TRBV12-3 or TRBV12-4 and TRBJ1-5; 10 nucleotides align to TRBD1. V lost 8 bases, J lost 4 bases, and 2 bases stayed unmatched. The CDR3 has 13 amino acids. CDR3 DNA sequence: TGTGCCAGCCGACAGGGGGCTAATCAGCCCCAGCATTTT. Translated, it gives CASRQGANQPQHF.

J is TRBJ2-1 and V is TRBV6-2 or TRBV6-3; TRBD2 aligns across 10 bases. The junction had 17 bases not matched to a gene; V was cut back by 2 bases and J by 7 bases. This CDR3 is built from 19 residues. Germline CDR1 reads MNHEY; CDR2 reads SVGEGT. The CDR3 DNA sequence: TGTGCCAGCAGTTACCAGGCTAGCGGGGGACTGTTATTGTCGAATGAGCAGTTCTTC. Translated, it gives CASSYQASGGLLLSNEQFF.

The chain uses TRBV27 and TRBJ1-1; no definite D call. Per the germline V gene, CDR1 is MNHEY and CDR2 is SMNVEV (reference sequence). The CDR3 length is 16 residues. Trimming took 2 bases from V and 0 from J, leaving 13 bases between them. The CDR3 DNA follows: TGTGCCAGCAGTTTACAGGCAGGCGATATGAACACTGAAGCTTTCTTT. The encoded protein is CASSLQAGDMNTEAFF.

The CDR3 region has the DNA TGTGCCAGCAGCTTAATTGGGCAGGTTGCCGATACGCAGTATTTT. Translating it yields CASSLIGQVADTQYF. V gene TRBV7-9 combines with J gene TRBJ2-3; D is unresolved. The ends were cut back, 2 bases at V and 6 bases at J, with 15 bases in the middle. The length of the CDR3 is 15 residues. CDR1 and CDR2 (germline): SEHNR, FQNEAQ (reference sequence).

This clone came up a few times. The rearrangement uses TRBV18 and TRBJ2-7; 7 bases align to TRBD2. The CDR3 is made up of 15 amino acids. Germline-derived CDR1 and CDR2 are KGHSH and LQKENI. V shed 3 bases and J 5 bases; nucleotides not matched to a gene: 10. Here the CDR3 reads CASSPSAAGYDEQYF. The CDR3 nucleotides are TGTGCCAGCTCACCCTCCGCAGCGGGGTACGACGAGCAGTACTTC. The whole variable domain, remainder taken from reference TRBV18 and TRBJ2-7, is NAGVMQNPRHLVRRRGQEARLRCSPMKGHSHVYWYRQLPEEGLKFMVYLQKENIIDESGMPKERFSAEFPKEGPSILRIQQVVRGDSAAYFCASSPSAAGYDEQYFGPGTRLTVT.

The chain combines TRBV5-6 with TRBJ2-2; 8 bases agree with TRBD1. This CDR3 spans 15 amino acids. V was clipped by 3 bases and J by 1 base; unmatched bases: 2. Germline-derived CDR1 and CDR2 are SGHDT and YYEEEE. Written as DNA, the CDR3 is TGTGCCAGCAGCTACGGGACAGGGAACACCGGGGAGCTGTTTTTT. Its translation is CASSYGTGNTGELFF.

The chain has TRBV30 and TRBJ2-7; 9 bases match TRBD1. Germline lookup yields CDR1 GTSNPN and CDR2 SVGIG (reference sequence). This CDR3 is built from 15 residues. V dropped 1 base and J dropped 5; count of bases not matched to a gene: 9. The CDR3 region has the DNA TGTGCCTGGAGTGCGACTCGGACAGGGGCCGACGAGCAGTACTTC. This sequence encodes CAWSATRTGADEQYF.

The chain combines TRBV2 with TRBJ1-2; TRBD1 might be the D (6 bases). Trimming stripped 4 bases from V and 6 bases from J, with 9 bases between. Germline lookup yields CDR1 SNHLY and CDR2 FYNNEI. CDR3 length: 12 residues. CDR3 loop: CASSVRGDGYTF. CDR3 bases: TGTGCCAGCAGTGTCAGGGGAGATGGCTACACCTTC.

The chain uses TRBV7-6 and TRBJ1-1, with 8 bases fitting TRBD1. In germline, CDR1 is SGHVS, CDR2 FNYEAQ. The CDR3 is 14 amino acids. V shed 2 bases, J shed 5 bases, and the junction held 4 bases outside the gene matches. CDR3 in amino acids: CASSLQGADTEAFF. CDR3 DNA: TGTGCCAGCAGCTTACAGGGGGCGGATACTGAAGCTTTCTTT. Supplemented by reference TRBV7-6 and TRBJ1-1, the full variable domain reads GAGVSQSPRYKVTKRGQDVALRCDPISGHVSLYWYRQALGQGPEFLTYFNYEAQQDKSGLPNDRFSAERPEGSISTLTIQRTEQRDSAMYRCASSLQGADTEAFFGQGTRLTVV.

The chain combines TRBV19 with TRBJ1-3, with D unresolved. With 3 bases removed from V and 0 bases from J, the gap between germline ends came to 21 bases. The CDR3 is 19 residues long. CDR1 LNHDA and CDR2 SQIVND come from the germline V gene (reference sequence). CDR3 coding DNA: TGTGCCAGTAGTATGCTTTCCGCTCGAGTCGGTCGCTCTGGAAACACCATATATTTT. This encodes CASSMLSARVGRSGNTIYF. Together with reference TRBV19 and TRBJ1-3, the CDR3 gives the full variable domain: DGGITQSPKYLFRKEGQNVTLSCEQNLNHDAMYWYRQDPGQGLRLIYYSQIVNDFQKGDIAEGYSVSREKKESFPLTVTSAQKNPTAFYLCASSMLSARVGRSGNTIYFGEGSWLTVV.

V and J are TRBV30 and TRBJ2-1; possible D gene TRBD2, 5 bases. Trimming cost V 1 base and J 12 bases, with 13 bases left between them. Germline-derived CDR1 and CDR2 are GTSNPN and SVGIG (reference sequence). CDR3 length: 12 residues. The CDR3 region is CAWSEGVLWQFF. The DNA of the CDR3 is TGTGCCTGGAGTGAGGGAGTCCTATGGCAGTTCTTC.

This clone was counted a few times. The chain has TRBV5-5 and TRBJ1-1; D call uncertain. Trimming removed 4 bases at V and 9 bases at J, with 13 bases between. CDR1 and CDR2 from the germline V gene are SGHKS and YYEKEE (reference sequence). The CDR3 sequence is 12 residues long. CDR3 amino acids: CASSGVGTKAFF. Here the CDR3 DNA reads TGTGCCAGCAGCGGTGTTGGCACGAAAGCTTTCTTT.

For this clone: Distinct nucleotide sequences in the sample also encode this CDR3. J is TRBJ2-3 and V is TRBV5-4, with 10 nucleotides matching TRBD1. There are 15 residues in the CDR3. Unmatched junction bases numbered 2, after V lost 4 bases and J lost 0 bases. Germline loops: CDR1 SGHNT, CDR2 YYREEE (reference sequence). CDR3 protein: CASSLGQGSTDTQYF. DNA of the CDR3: TGTGCCAGCAGCCTGGGACAGGGGAGCACAGATACGCAGTATTTT.

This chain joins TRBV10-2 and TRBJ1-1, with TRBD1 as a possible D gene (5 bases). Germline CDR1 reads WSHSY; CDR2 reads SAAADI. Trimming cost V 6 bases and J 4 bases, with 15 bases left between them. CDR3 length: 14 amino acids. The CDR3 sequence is CASSQGVGLTEAFF. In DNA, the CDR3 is TGCGCCAGCAGCCAAGGAGTGGGGCTCACTGAAGCTTTCTTT.

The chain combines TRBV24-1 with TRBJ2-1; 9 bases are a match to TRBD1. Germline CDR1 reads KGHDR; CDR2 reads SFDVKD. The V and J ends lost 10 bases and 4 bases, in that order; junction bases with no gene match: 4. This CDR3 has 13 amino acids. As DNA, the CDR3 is TGTGCCACTACCGGGACAGGGTACAATGAGCAGTTCTTC. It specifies CATTGTGYNEQFF.

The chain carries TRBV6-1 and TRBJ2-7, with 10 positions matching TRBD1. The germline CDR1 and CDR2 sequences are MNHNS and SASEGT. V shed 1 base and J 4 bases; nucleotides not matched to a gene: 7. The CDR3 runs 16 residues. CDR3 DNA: TGTGCCAGCAGTGAAGTTGCGGGACAGGGGTGGTACGAGCAGTACTTC. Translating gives CASSEVAGQGWYEQYF.

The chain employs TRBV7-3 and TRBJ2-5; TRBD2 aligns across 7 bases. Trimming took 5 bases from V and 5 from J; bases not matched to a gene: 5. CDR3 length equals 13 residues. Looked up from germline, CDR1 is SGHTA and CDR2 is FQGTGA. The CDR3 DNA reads TGTGCCAGCAGCCTTCTGGGAGGGGAGACCCAGTACTTC. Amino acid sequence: CASSLLGGETQYF.

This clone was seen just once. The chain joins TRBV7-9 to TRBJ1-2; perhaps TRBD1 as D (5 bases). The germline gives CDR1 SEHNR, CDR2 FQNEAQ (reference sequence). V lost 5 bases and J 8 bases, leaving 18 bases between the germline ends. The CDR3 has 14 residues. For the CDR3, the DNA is TGTGCCAGCAGCCTCTTCGGTGGGGCGTGGGGCTACACCTTC. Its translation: CASSLFGGAWGYTF.

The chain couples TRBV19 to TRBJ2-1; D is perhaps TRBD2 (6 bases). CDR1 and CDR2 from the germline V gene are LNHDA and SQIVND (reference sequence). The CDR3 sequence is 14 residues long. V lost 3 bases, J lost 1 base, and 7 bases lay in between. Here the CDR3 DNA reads TGTGCCAGTAGTATCCGGGGGTCCTACAATGAGCAGTTCTTC. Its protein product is CASSIRGSYNEQFF. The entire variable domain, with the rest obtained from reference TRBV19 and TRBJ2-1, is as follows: DGGITQSPKYLFRKEGQNVTLSCEQNLNHDAMYWYRQDPGQGLRLIYYSQIVNDFQKGDIAEGYSVSREKKESFPLTVTSAQKNPTAFYLCASSIRGSYNEQFFGPGTRLTVL.